The 11 T cell receptor beta chains listed next were all sequenced from one sample in a study of vaccination effects on CD4 cells after COVID-19. No antigen has been identified for these receptors. The method was immunoSEQ multiplex PCR; TCRdb's version includes in-frame clones alone and lacks a portion of them. This table has fewer than 70,000 clones, 80% appearing once. Antigen-specific CD4+ T cells expanded by the ViraFEST assay with viral peptide pools were then sequenced. With roughly nine days of culture completed, CD4+ T cells were isolated. Vaccine recipients had no previous SARS-CoV-2 infection; their nucleocapsid antibodies were negative. Material: CD4+ T cells from PBMCs cultured with SARS-CoV-2 spike peptides, obtained before COVID-19 vaccination. The receptors originated from a human donor who received a COVID-19 vaccine.

This sequence joins TRBV28 and TRBJ2-6; 7 bases fit TRBD1. V shed 5 bases, J shed 4 bases, and the junction held 14 bases outside the gene matches. CDR1 and CDR2 (germline): MDHEN, SYDVKM. This CDR3 has 18 amino acids. CDR3 amino acids: CASSLQQGKSKGANVLTF. In DNA, the CDR3 is TGTGCCAGCAGTCTACAACAGGGGAAGTCGAAAGGGGCCAACGTCCTGACTTTC.

The chain links TRBV4-3 to TRBJ1-2; 8 bases agree with TRBD1. Trimming cost V 0 bases and J 4 bases; bases outside gene matches: 10. Germline assignment: CDR1 LGHNA and CDR2 YSLEER. The CDR3 has 17 amino acids. Here the CDR3 reads CASSQEWPGGAFYGYTF. The CDR3 region has the DNA TGCGCCAGCAGCCAAGAATGGCCAGGGGGCGCTTTCTATGGCTACACCTTC.

V gene TRBV20-1 combines with J gene TRBJ1-1; possibly TRBD1 for D (5 bases). The CDR3 has 14 amino acids. Trimming removed 3 bases at V and 0 bases at J, with 11 bases between. From germline, CDR1 is DFQATT and CDR2 SNEGSKA (reference sequence). This CDR3 reads CSASLRQMNTEAFF. The CDR3 DNA follows: TGCAGTGCTAGTTTGCGACAGATGAACACTGAAGCTTTCTTT.

The chain uses TRBV5-1 and TRBJ1-3; 7 positions agree with TRBD1. CDR1 and CDR2 from the germline V gene are SGHRS and YFSETQ. The V and J ends lost 4 bases and 0 bases, in that order; junction bases with no gene match: 13. The CDR3 is made up of 18 amino acids. CDR3 sequence reads: CASSPYGQERTSGNTIYF. The CDR3 coding sequence is TGCGCCAGCAGCCCATATGGACAGGAAAGAACCTCTGGAAACACCATATATTTT.

The V gene is TRBV14, the J gene TRBJ2-3; D call uncertain. The CDR3 covers 13 residues. V gave up 0 bases and J gave up 6 bases, with 7 bases separating them. Germline CDR1 SGHDN, CDR2 FVKESK. The CDR3 is CASSQDLSDTQYF. The CDR3 DNA sequence: TGTGCCAGCAGCCAAGATCTCTCCGATACGCAGTATTTT.

Points on this clone: Other DNA sequences in this specimen translate into the identical CDR3. V and J are TRBV11-2 and TRBJ2-5; the match to TRBD1 covers 7 bases. Losses at the gene ends were 5 bases for V and 2 bases for J; bases not matched to a gene: 5. The CDR3 loop spans 14 amino acids. Germline CDR1 is SGHAT and CDR2 is FQNNGV. The CDR3 reads CASSRGQLQETQYF. The CDR3 bases are TGTGCCAGCAGCCGGGGACAGCTTCAAGAGACCCAGTACTTC.

The CDR3 DNA sequence: TGTGCCAGCAGCGTAGGGAGTCTGCTTCGAGCGGGGGGGCCGGATACGCAGTATTTT. Translation gives CASSVGSLLRAGGPDTQYF. The V gene is TRBV9, the J gene TRBJ2-3, with 10 bases aligning to TRBD2. CDR1 is SGDLS, CDR2 YYNGEE, per germline. This CDR3 comprises 19 residues. Trimming removed 0 bases from V and 6 bases from J; junction bases left unmatched: 16.

The J gene is TRBJ2-2, the V gene TRBV3-1 (or the pseudogene TRBV3-2), with D tentatively TRBD1 (6 bases). From germline, CDR1 is LGHDT and CDR2 YNNKEL (reference sequence). Trimming removed 4 bases from V and 8 bases from J, with 17 bases in between. The CDR3 sequence is 15 residues long. CDR3 sequence (DNA): TGTGCCAGCAGCCTCCGGGACATCCGGTGGGGGGAGCTGTTTTTT. It translates to CASSLRDIRWGELFF.

J is TRBJ2-3 and V is TRBV20-1, with TRBD2 matching over 9 bases. The CDR3 loop spans 15 amino acids. Germline V gene sequence: CDR1 DFQATT, CDR2 SNEGSKA (reference sequence). Trimming removed 3 bases from V and 2 bases from J; junction bases left unmatched: 6. The CDR3 DNA follows: TGCAGTGCTAGTGGAGCGGGGGGCACCACAGATACGCAGTATTTT. Its protein product is CSASGAGGTTDTQYF.

The chain has TRBV6-2 or TRBV6-3 and TRBJ1-1, with D hard to call. Germline V gene data show CDR1 as MNHEY and CDR2 as SVGEGT. Trimming cost V 6 bases and J 6 bases, with 11 bases left between them. The CDR3 is made up of 12 amino acids. CDR3 residues: CASSVGYAEAFF. The CDR3 DNA is TGTGCCAGCAGCGTAGGGTACGCTGAAGCTTTCTTT.

V is TRBV29-1 and J is TRBJ1-5; tentative D call: TRBD1 (6 bases). Trimming took 4 bases from V and 6 from J, leaving 16 bases between them. This CDR3 is built from 14 residues. Germline values: CDR1 SQVTM, CDR2 ANQGSEA. The CDR3 protein is CSVGKGGRGQPQHF. Written as DNA, the CDR3 is TGCAGCGTTGGGAAAGGGGGTCGGGGTCAGCCCCAGCATTTT.